The source of this TCR beta chain is a study of T cells in Graves' hyperthyroidism and ophthalmopathy. Study background: Peripheral blood samples were taken at initial diagnosis, prior to any treatment.

V was clipped by 2 bases and J by 4 bases; unmatched bases: 8. CDR3 length equals 17 residues. CDR1 is LNHDA and CDR2 is SQIVND in the germline V gene (reference sequence). This clonotype was seen a few times. What it binds is not known. RNA transcripts gave rise to amplified TCR beta CDR3 regions. TCR CDR3 regions were first amplified by RT-PCR with HTBI primers. TCRdb itself ran the multiplex PCR reads through MiXCR, one entry per CDR3 protein. The data hold about 400,000 distinct CDR3 sequences, with around 14% observed a single time. Hyperthyroidism in the patients, aged 18 to 65, was newly diagnosed and under 2 months in duration. The PBMCs were taken from approximately 9 ml of fresh peripheral blood. The study, taken as a whole, reports: Blood also carried most thyroid clonotypes expanded above 0.001.

The TCR was taken from a woman younger than 35 with Graves' hyperthyroidism. V usage is TRBV19 and J usage is TRBJ2-3; TRBD2 aligns across 11 bases. What was sequenced was blood. The CDR3 DNA follows: TGTGCCAGTAGTATATTTCTTCTAGCGGGAGGACCAGATACGCAGTATTTT. It is translated as CASSIFLLAGGPDTQYF.